This TCR beta chain was captured by sequencing in a study of lymphopenia after photon versus proton radiotherapy. Germline V gives CDR1 SGHDN, CDR2 FVKESK. CDR3 length: 17 amino acids. J gave up 9 bases and V 0 bases, and 13 bases lay outside the gene matches. The table lists this clone with a count of one. Its antigen is unknown. Points from the study as a whole: In patients who died, overall survival fell as post-nadir TCR diversity dropped more. Proton therapy kept repertoires fairly stable, unlike photons, which gained effector/memory cells. Authors raise, but do not show, better survival with proton therapy. Oligoclonal CD8+ Temra expansion after nadir drove photon patients' diversity drop.

Assay: immunoSEQ multiplex PCR; the TCRdb copy retains only in-frame clones and omits some. The table lists 22,000 or so clones, approximately 84% of them singletons. This TCR was sampled from a woman aged 45-65 years with pancreatic cancer. V is TRBV14 and J is TRBJ1-1, with 10 bases lining up with TRBD1. This sample comprised peripheral blood, obtained from a patient treated with photon-based radiotherapy. CDR3 bases: TGTGCCAGCAGCCAAGATTGGGGAAAGGACAGGGGGAGGCAAGCTTTCTTT. Translated, it gives CASSQDWGKDRGRQAFF.